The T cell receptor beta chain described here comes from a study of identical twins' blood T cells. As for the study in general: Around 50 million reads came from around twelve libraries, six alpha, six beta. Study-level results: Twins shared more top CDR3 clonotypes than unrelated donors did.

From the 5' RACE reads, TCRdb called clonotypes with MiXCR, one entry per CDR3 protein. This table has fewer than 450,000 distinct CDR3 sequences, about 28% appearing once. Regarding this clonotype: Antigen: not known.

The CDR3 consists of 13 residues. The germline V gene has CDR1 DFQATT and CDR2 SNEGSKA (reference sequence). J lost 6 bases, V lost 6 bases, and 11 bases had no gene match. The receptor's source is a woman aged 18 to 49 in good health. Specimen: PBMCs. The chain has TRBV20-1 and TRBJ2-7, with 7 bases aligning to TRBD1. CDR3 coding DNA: TGCAGTGCCCTGAGGGGACAGTACTGCGAGCAGTACTTC. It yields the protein CSALRGQYCEQYF.